These 20 T cell receptor beta chains came from one sample sequenced in a study of CD8 T cells in ankylosing spondylitis. Findings and limits, study-wide: A motif in TCR beta, a set of about 8 highly homologous variants, appeared characteristic of ankylosing spondylitis blood.

TCRdb independently ran MiXCR on the 5' RACE reads; one entry per CDR3 protein. The table records 100,000 or so distinct CDR3 sequences, approximately 9.6% of them present only once. Their antigen targets remain unknown. Sequenced sample: blood, either unsorted or a sorted T cell fraction (not recorded which). These receptors originate from a male donor with ankylosing spondylitis.

The rearrangement uses TRBV10-3 and TRBJ2-7, with D tentatively TRBD1 or TRBD2 (5 bases each). The CDR3 is 12 amino acids. Germline V CDR1 and CDR2: ENHRY, SYGVKD. V shed 9 bases and J shed 1 base, with 10 bases lying between them. For the CDR3, the DNA is TGTGCCATACGGGGCGGATCCTACGAGCAGTACTTC. As protein: CAIRGGSYEQYF.

There are many counts of this clonotype. The chain uses TRBV7-9 and TRBJ2-1; TRBD2 matches 12 bases. The length of the CDR3 is 16 residues. CDR1 is SEHNR and CDR2 is FQNEAQ in the germline V gene (reference sequence). V was pared by 4 bases and J by 8 bases, with 9 bases of the junction left unmatched. CDR3 in DNA: TGTGCCAGCAGCTCGCGGACTAGCGGGATGGGCGATGAGCAGTTCTTC. This translates into CASSSRTSGMGDEQFF.

The rearrangement uses TRBV11-2 and TRBJ2-5; perhaps TRBD1 as D (6 bases). Germline assignment: CDR1 SGHAT and CDR2 FQNNGV. The CDR3 consists of 18 residues. The V end was cut by 0 bases, the J end by 1 base, with 18 bases between. CDR3 residues: CASSLDLRTAGAQETQYF. CDR3 coding DNA: TGTGCCAGCAGCTTAGACCTTCGCACGGCAGGGGCCCAAGAGACCCAGTACTTC.

There are many counts of this clonotype. The chain recombines TRBV11-2 with TRBJ2-2; no firm D call. The CDR3 runs to 13 residues. The germline gives CDR1 SGHAT, CDR2 FQNNGV. The CDR3 coding sequence is TGTGCTACCAGGCACCGGAACACCGGGGAGCTGTTTTTT. Translated: CATRHRNTGELFF.

This chain joins TRBV11-2 and TRBJ2-1, with 14 bases lining up with TRBD2. The CDR3 length is 15 residues. The V and J ends lost 5 bases and 9 bases, in that order; junction bases with no gene match: 6. From germline, CDR1 is SGHAT and CDR2 FQNNGV. This chain's CDR3 is CASSQTSGRASEQFF. The CDR3 nucleotides are TGTGCCAGCAGCCAGACTAGCGGGAGGGCCAGTGAGCAGTTCTTC. Based on the CDR3 plus reference TRBV11-2 and TRBJ2-1, the full variable domain is EAGVAQSPRYKIIEKRQSVAFWCNPISGHATLYWYQQILGQGPKLLIQFQNNGVVDDSQLPKDRFSAERLKGVDSTLKIQPAKLEDSAVYLCASSQTSGRASEQFFGPGTRLTVL.

This clonotype was detected many times. The V and J genes are TRBV24-1 and TRBJ1-5, with 7 bases lining up with TRBD1. V shed 1 base, J shed 9 bases, and the junction held 5 bases outside the gene matches. The germline V gene encodes CDR1 KGHDR and CDR2 SFDVKD. The length of the CDR3 is 14 residues. The CDR3: CATSDLGTEGPQHF. CDR3 coding DNA: TGTGCCACCAGTGATTTAGGGACAGAGGGGCCCCAGCATTTT.

The chain couples TRBV27 to TRBJ1-3; D is undetermined. In germline, CDR1 is MNHEY, CDR2 SMNVEV (reference sequence). V dropped 4 bases and J dropped 0 bases, with 13 bases sitting between them. The CDR3 has 16 amino acids. The CDR3 protein is CASSSSGRSSGNTIYF. The CDR3 coding sequence is TGTGCCAGCAGTTCCTCCGGTCGATCCTCTGGAAACACCATATATTTT.

There are many counts of this clonotype. V and J are TRBV27 and TRBJ2-7; D is possibly TRBD1 (6 bases). The V end was cut by 6 bases, the J end by 2 bases, with 11 bases between. Per germline, CDR1 MNHEY and CDR2 SMNVEV (reference sequence). CDR3 length: 13 amino acids. This CDR3 is CASSPQGTYEQYF. The CDR3 bases are TGTGCCAGCAGCCCTCAGGGGACCTACGAGCAGTACTTC.

This clonotype was seen just once. The V and J genes are TRBV13 and TRBJ1-3; TRBD1 might be the D (5 bases). The V gene's germline CDR1 is PRHDT and CDR2 FYEKMQ (reference sequence). The ends were cut back, 3 bases at V and 4 bases at J, with 19 bases in the middle. The CDR3 runs to 17 residues. This CDR3 is CASSLGPSTYGGNTIYF. CDR3 coding DNA: TGTGCCAGCAGCTTGGGACCCTCGACTTACGGCGGAAACACCATATATTTT.

This clonotype showed up many times. The chain uses TRBV3-1 and TRBJ2-2, with a weak D call TRBD2 (5 bases). This CDR3 spans 16 amino acids. The V gene lost 5 bases and the J gene lost 0 bases, with 13 bases spanning the gap. Looked up from germline, CDR1 is LGHDT and CDR2 is YNNKEL (reference sequence). The CDR3 protein is CASSLIAPPNTGELFF. The CDR3 bases are TGTGCCAGCAGCTTGATAGCGCCGCCGAACACCGGGGAGCTGTTTTTT.

V gene TRBV7-9 combines with J gene TRBJ1-1, with D possibly TRBD1 on 5 matching bases. Deletions cut 5 bases from V and 6 bases from J, with 10 bases between. The length of the CDR3 is 12 residues. The germline V gene has CDR1 SEHNR and CDR2 FQNEAQ (reference sequence). The DNA for the CDR3 is TGTGCCAGCAGCCCGGGGGTCCCTGAAGCTTTCTTT. It yields the protein CASSPGVPEAFF.

This clonotype was seen many times. The chain recombines TRBV5-1 with TRBJ2-1, with D possibly TRBD1 on 6 matching bases. V was trimmed by 2 bases and J by 2 bases, leaving 14 bases between them. Germline-derived CDR1 and CDR2 are SGHRS and YFSETQ. CDR3 size: 16 residues. The CDR3 region is CASSFPDRQAYNEQFF. DNA for the CDR3: TGCGCCAGCAGCTTCCCAGACAGGCAGGCCTACAATGAGCAGTTCTTC.

The chain employs TRBV6-1 and TRBJ2-5; 12 bases align to TRBD2. The CDR3 runs 14 residues. Looked up from germline, CDR1 is MNHNS and CDR2 is SASEGT. V shed 2 bases, J shed 6 bases, and the junction held 1 base outside the gene matches. The CDR3 DNA reads TGTGCCAGCAGTGAATGGACTAGCGGGAAGACCCAGTACTTC. Residues: CASSEWTSGKTQYF.

The sample holds many counts of this clonotype. V gene TRBV12-3 or TRBV12-4 combines with J gene TRBJ2-1; 15 positions match TRBD2. Unmatched junction bases numbered 5, after V lost 5 bases and J lost 9 bases. The CDR3 loop spans 15 amino acids. CDR3 in amino acids: CASSPGTSGGSEQFF. CDR3 nucleotide sequence: TGTGCCAGCAGTCCCGGGACTAGCGGGGGGAGTGAGCAGTTCTTC.

This clonotype has a handful of counts. The V and J genes are TRBV15 and TRBJ1-1; perhaps TRBD1 as D (6 bases). This CDR3 is 15 amino acids long. V was clipped by 0 bases and J by 2 bases, with 10 bases between them. Germline loops: CDR1 LNHNV, CDR2 YYDKDF (reference sequence). For the CDR3, the DNA is TGTGCCACCAGCAGAGAGGGGGCGGCCAACACTGAAGCTTTCTTT. Translating gives CATSREGAANTEAFF. The full variable domain, with the rest looked up from reference TRBV15 and TRBJ1-1, is DAMVIQNPRYQVTQFGKPVTLSCSQTLNHNVMYWYQQKSSQAPKLLFHYYDKDFNNEADTPDNFQSRRPNTSFCFLDIRSPGLGDTAMYLCATSREGAANTEAFFGQGTRLTVV.

This clonotype appeared a few times. The chain couples TRBV29-1 to TRBJ1-2; D unresolved. The CDR3 length is 11 residues. The germline CDR1 and CDR2 sequences are SQVTM and ANQGSEA. V was clipped by 8 bases and J by 3 bases, with 10 bases between them. CDR3 in amino acids: CSYPGDYGYTF. The CDR3 coding sequence is TGCAGCTACCCTGGGGACTATGGCTACACCTTC.

This clonotype has more than one count but fewer than ten. V usage is TRBV5-6 and J usage is TRBJ1-5, with D uncertain. There are 16 residues in the CDR3. Germline V gives CDR1 SGHDT, CDR2 YYEEEE. The V gene lost 2 bases and the J gene lost 0 bases, with 12 bases spanning the gap. CDR3 DNA: TGTGCCAGCAGCTTAGCAGGACGGGCTAGCAATCAGCCCCAGCATTTT. Protein sequence: CASSLAGRASNQPQHF.

This clonotype has only a few counts. This chain uses TRBV12-3 or TRBV12-4 with TRBJ1-1; no definite D call. V lost 8 bases to trimming and J lost 0 bases, with 4 bases between them. CDR3 size: 11 residues. The CDR3 region is CASEMNTEAFF. DNA of the CDR3: TGTGCCAGCGAAATGAACACTGAAGCTTTCTTT.

This clonotype was seen repeatedly, ten times or more. The chain recombines TRBV5-5 with TRBJ2-7; TRBD2 might be the D (5 bases). Germline CDR1 SGHKS, CDR2 YYEKEE (reference sequence). V shed 3 bases and J shed 0 bases, with 10 bases lying between them. The CDR3 runs to 14 residues. CDR3 protein: CASSSRESSYEQYF. CDR3 sequence (DNA): TGTGCCAGCAGCTCGAGGGAGAGCTCCTACGAGCAGTACTTC. Complete variable domain (other parts from reference TRBV5-5 and TRBJ2-7): DAGVTQSPTHLIKTRGQQVTLRCSPISGHKSVSWYQQVLGQGPQFIFQYYEKEERGRGNFPDRFSARQFPNYSSELNVNALLLGDSALYLCASSSRESSYEQYFGPGTRLTVT.

The chain has TRBV10-3 and TRBJ1-1; 10 bases map to TRBD1. This CDR3 spans 13 amino acids. Trimming at V came to 6 bases and at J to 3 bases, leaving 1 base not matched to a gene. Germline CDR1 ENHRY, CDR2 SYGVKD. CDR3 loop: CAISGQGDTEAFF. DNA of the CDR3: TGTGCCATCAGCGGACAGGGGGACACTGAAGCTTTCTTT.